One and the same sample provided the 9 T cell receptor beta chains below, sequenced in a study of T cells expressing NK-cell markers (dated by TCRdb to about 2020). The library came from 5' RACE. TCRdb records Illumina HiSeq 2000 as the sequencer. Based on TCRdb reprocessing of the reads, there is one entry per CDR3 protein sequence, and DNA is missing. The sample table records some 460,000 distinct CDR3 sequences. 1.4% to 1.5% of the sample comes from the top ten. The sequencing input was blood T cells: a sorted CD56 or NKG2C T cell subset, CD4+ or CD8+ T cells, or bulk PBMC T cells (not recorded which). All receptors come from a woman aged 45-60 years in good health. Donor details come from another sample of the same person, matched by shared clones.

The rearrangement links TRBV6-1 to TRBJ1-5; TCRdb indicates TRBD1, and absent DNA this call remains unverified. The CDR3 is 18 residues long. CDR1 is MNHNS, CDR2 SASEGT, per germline. The CDR3 loop is CASSASVQIPYSNQPQHF.

This sequence joins TRBV10-3 and TRBJ1-2; as DNA is missing, the TRBD1 call by TCRdb cannot be tested. Germline loops: CDR1 ENHRY, CDR2 SYGVKD. The CDR3 totals 15 residues. CDR3: CAISESGGSTYGYTF.

The rearrangement joins TRBV12-3 or TRBV12-4 to TRBJ1-6. This CDR3 comprises 13 residues. CDR3: CASTTHHNSPLHF.

The CDR3 region is CASSWAGGFGANVLTF. V usage is TRBV27 and J usage is TRBJ2-6; TCRdb's assignment of TRBD1 cannot be checked, as there is no DNA. There are 16 residues in the CDR3. Germline V gene sequence: CDR1 MNHEY, CDR2 SMNVEV (reference sequence).

V is TRBV6-5 and J is TRBJ2-5; TCRdb's D gene call, TRBD1, goes unchecked for lack of DNA. The germline CDR1 and CDR2 sequences are MNHEY and SVGAGI. This CDR3 contains 14 residues. The chain's CDR3 is CASSYSSGAETQYF.

The V and J genes are TRBV4-2 and TRBJ1-6; there is no DNA to check the TCRdb D call of TRBD1. The germline V gene has CDR1 LGHNA and CDR2 YNFKEQ. This CDR3 contains 16 residues. CDR3 protein: CASSQETTGMHSPLHF.

The J gene is TRBJ2-2, the V gene TRBV7-2; the TRBD2 assignment by TCRdb is unverifiable without DNA. The CDR3 totals 13 residues. Germline CDR1 SGHTA, CDR2 FQGNSA. CDR3 protein: CASTVGPTGELFF.

This rearrangement joins TRBV10-3 to TRBJ1-2. From germline, CDR1 is ENHRY and CDR2 SYGVKD. The CDR3 is 15 amino acids. The CDR3 sequence: CASSQTQGPREGYTF.

V is TRBV4-2 and J is TRBJ1-1. The CDR3 contains 15 residues. Germline V gene sequence: CDR1 LGHNA, CDR2 YNFKEQ. The CDR3 reads CASSQQGVGNTEAFF.